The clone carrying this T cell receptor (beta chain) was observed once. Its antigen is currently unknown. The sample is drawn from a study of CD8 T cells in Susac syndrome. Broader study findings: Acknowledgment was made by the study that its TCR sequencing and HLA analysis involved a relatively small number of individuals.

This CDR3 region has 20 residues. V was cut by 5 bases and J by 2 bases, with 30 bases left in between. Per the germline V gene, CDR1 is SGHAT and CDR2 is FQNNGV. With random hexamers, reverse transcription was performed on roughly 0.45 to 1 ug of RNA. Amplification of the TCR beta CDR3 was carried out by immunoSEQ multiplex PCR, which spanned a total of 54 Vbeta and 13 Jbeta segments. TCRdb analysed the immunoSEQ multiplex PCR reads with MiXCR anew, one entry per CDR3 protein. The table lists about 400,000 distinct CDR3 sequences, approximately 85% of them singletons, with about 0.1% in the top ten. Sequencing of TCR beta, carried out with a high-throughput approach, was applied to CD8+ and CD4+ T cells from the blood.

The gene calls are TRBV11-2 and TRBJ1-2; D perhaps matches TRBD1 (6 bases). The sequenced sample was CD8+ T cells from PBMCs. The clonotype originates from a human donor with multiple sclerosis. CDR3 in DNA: TGTGCCAGCAGCCCAATCGGGCGGGGGGCGACGCTACTCGGAAACTATGGCTACACCTTC. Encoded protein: CASSPIGRGATLLGNYGYTF.